The clone carrying this TCR beta chain was seen a handful of times. Its target is not known. This entry comes from a study of vaccination effects on CD4 cells after COVID-19. Findings and caveats of the study: In the study, convalescent patients were few, and early post-infection timepoints were absent. Whether induced by infection or by vaccine, clones showed marked clonal contraction late after vaccination.

Antigen-specific CD4+ T cells were expanded with viral peptide pools in the ViraFEST assay before sequencing. Isolation of CD4+ T cells took place after ten to eleven days of culture. Two-dose BNT162b2 or mRNA-1273 vaccination was given to participants. Among the vaccine recipients, none had a prior SARS-CoV-2 infection, and nucleocapsid antibodies were negative. IL-2 at about 10 IU/ml and peptides at 8 to 10 ug/ml were added to cultured PBMC, around 1.9 million per well. TCRdb keeps only in-frame clones here, not all; method: immunoSEQ multiplex PCR. The table includes 25,000 to 35,000 clones, about two thirds detected once. This receptor was identified in a human donor who received a COVID-19 vaccine. The sequencing here drew on CD4+ T cells from PBMCs cultured with SARS-CoV-2 spike peptides, taken after COVID-19 vaccination.

The CDR3 spells CASSLENRWGDTQYF. CDR3 coding DNA: TGTGCCAGCAGCTTAGAAAACAGGTGGGGAGATACGCAGTATTTT. V usage is TRBV13 and J usage is TRBJ2-3, with TRBD1 as a possible D gene (5 bases). Trimming removed 1 base from V and 5 bases from J, with 13 bases in between. This CDR3 has 15 amino acids. The germline gives CDR1 PRHDT, CDR2 FYEKMQ (reference sequence).